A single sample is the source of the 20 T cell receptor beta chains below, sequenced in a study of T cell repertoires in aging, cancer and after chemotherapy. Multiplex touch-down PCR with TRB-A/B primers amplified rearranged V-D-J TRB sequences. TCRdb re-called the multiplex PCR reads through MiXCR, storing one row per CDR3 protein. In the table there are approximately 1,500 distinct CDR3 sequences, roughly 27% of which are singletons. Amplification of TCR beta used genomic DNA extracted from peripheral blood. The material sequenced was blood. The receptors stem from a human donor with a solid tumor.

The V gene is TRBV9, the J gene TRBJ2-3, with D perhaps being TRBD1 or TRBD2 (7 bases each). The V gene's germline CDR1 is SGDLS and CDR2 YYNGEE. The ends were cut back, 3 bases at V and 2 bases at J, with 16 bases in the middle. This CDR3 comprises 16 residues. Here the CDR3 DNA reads TGTGCCAGCAGCGCCTCAGGGGGGGCCCTCACAGATACGCAGTATTTT. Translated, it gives CASSASGGALTDTQYF.

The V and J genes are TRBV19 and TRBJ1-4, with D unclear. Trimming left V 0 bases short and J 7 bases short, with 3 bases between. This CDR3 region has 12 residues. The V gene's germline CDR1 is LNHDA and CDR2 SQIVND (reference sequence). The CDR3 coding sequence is TGTGCCAGTAGTATAGATGGTGAAAAACTGTTTTTT. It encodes CASSIDGEKLFF.

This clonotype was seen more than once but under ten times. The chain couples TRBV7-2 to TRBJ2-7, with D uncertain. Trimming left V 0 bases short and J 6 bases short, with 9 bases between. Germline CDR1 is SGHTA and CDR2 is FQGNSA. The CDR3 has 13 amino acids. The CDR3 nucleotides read TGTGCCAGCAGCTTAGCGCGCTGGGGCGAGCAGTACTTC. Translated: CASSLARWGEQYF.

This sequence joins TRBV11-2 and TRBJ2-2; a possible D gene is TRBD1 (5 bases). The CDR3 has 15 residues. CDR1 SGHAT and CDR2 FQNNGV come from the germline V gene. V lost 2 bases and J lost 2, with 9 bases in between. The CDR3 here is CASSLRQGNTGELFF. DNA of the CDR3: TGTGCCAGCAGCTTACGCCAGGGAAACACCGGGGAGCTGTTTTTT. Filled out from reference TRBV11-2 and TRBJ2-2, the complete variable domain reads EAGVAQSPRYKIIEKRQSVAFWCNPISGHATLYWYQQILGQGPKLLIQFQNNGVVDDSQLPKDRFSAERLKGVDSTLKIQPAKLEDSAVYLCASSLRQGNTGELFFGEGSRLTVL.

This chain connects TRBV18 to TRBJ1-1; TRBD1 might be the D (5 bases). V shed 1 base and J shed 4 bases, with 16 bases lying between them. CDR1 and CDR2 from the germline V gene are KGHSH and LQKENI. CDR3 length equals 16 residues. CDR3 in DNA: TGTGCCAGCTCACCACAAACCGCTGGAAGGGGCACTGAAGCTTTCTTT. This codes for CASSPQTAGRGTEAFF. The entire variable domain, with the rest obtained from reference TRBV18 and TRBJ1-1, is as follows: NAGVMQNPRHLVRRRGQEARLRCSPMKGHSHVYWYRQLPEEGLKFMVYLQKENIIDESGMPKERFSAEFPKEGPSILRIQQVVRGDSAAYFCASSPQTAGRGTEAFFGQGTRLTVV.

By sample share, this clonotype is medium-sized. The CDR3 DNA follows: TGTGCCGCCGATACATACCAGTTAAACGGGTCGAACACTGAAGCTTTCTTT. Translation gives CAADTYQLNGSNTEAFF. V gene TRBV6-5 combines with J gene TRBJ1-1, with D unclear. The CDR3 contains 17 residues. Germline lookup yields CDR1 MNHEY and CDR2 SVGAGI. The germline V and J ends were trimmed by 11 bases and 1 base, with 26 bases remaining between them.

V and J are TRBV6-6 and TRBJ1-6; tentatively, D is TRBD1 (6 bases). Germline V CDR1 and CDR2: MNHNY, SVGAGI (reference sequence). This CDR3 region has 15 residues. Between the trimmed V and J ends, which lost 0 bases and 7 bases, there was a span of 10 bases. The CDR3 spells CASSYSGGLNSPLHF. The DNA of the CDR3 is TGTGCCAGCAGTTACTCGGGGGGGCTGAATTCACCCCTCCACTTT.

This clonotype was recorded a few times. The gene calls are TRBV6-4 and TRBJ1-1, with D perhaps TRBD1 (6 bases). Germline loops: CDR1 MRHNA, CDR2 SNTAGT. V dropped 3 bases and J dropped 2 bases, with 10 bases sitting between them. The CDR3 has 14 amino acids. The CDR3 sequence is CASSEGAENTEAFF. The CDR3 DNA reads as TGTGCCAGCAGTGAGGGGGCAGAAAACACTGAAGCTTTCTTT.

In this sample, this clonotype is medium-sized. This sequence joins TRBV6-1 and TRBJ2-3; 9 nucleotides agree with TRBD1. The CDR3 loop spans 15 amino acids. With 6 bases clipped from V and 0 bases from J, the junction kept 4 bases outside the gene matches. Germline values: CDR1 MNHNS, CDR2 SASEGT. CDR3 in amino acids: CASSGQGLSTDTQYF. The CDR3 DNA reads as TGTGCCAGCAGCGGACAGGGGCTGAGCACAGATACGCAGTATTTT.

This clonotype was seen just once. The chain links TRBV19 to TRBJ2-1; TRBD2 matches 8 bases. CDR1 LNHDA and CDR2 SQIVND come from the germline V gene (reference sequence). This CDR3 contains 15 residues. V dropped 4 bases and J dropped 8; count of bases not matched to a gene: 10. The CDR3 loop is CASSNRAGGKDEQFF. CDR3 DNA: TGTGCCAGTAGTAATAGGGCGGGAGGAAAGGATGAGCAGTTCTTC. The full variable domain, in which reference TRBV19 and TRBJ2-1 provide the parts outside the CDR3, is DGGITQSPKYLFRKEGQNVTLSCEQNLNHDAMYWYRQDPGQGLRLIYYSQIVNDFQKGDIAEGYSVSREKKESFPLTVTSAQKNPTAFYLCASSNRAGGKDEQFFGPGTRLTVL.

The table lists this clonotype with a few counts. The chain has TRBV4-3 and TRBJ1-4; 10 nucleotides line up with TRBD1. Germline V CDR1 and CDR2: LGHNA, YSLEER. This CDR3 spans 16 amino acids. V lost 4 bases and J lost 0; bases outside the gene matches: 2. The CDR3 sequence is CASSLGQGATNEKLFF. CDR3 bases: TGCGCCAGCAGCCTCGGACAGGGGGCAACTAATGAAAAACTGTTTTTT.

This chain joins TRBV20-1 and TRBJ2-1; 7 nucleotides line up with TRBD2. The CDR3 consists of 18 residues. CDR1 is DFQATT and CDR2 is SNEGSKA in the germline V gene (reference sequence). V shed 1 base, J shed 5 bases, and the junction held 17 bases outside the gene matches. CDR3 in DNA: TGCAGTGCTAGAGCGGTCGGGCGGGGGAGGGGCAGGGACAATGAGCAGTTCTTC. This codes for CSARAVGRGRGRDNEQFF.

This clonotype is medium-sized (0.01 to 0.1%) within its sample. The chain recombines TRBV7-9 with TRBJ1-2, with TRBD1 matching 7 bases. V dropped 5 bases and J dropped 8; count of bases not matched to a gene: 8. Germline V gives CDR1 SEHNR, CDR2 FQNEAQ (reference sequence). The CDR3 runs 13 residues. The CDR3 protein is CASSATGADGYTF. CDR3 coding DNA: TGTGCCAGCAGCGCTACAGGGGCTGACGGCTACACCTTC.

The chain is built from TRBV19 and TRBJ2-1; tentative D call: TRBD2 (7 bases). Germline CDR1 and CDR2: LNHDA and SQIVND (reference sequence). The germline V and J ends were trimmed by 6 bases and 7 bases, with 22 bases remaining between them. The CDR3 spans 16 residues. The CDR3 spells CASSPTSRGAGNEQFF. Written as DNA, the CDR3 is TGTGCCAGTAGCCCAACGAGCCGGGGGGCCGGAAATGAGCAGTTCTTC.

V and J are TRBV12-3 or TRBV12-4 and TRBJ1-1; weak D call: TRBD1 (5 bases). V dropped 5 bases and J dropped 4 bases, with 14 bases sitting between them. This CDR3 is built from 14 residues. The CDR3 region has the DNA TGTGCCAGCAGTCCGGGGGGTGTTGGCACTGAAGCTTTCTTT. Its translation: CASSPGGVGTEAFF.

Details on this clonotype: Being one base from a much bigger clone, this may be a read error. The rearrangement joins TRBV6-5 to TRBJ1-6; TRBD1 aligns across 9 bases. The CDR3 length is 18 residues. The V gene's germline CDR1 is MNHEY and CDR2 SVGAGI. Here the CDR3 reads CASSYSGDRAPYNSTLHF. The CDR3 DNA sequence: TGTGCCAGCAGTTACTCCGGGGACAGGGCACCCTATAATTCAACCCTCCACTTT.

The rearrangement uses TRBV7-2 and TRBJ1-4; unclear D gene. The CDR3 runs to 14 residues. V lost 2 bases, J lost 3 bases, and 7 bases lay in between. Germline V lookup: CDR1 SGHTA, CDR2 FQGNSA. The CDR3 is CASSLSFANEKLFF. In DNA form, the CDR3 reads TGTGCCAGCAGCTTAAGTTTTGCTAATGAAAAACTGTTTTTT.

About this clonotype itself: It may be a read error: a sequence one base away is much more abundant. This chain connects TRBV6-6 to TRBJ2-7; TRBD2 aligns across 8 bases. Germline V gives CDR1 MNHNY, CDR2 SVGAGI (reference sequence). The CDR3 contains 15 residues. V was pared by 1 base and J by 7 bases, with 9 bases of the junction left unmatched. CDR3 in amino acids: CASSYLAGRGIEQYF. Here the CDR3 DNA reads TGTGCCAGCAGTTACTTAGCGGGACGCGGTATTGAGCAGTACTTC.

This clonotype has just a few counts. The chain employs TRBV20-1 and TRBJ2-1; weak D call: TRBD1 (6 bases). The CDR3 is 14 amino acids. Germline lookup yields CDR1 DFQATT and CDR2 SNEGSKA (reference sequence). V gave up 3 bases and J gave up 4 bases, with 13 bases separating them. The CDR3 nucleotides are TGCAGTGCTAGTCCGGGACACCTATACAATGAGCAGTTCTTC. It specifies CSASPGHLYNEQFF.

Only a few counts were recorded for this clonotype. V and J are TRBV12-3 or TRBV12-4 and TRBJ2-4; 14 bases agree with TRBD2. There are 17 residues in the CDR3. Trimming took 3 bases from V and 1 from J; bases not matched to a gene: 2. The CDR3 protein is CASSLTSGGAAKNIQYF. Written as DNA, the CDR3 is TGTGCCAGCAGTTTGACTAGCGGGGGGGCGGCCAAAAACATTCAGTACTTC.